The text below deals with one TCR beta chain. As yet, its antigen is unknown. The sample is drawn from a study of shared clonotypes between healthy human individuals. Study-level background: The cohort had a couple of women and a few men, ages 18 to 49. Study-wide findings and caveats: How much donors shared clonotypes was expected to be affected by sequencing depth.

Naivety among CD8 cells was defined by CD45RO negativity and positive CCR7 selection, thereby excluding terminally differentiated effector memory CD45RA+ cells. The CDR3 runs to 15 residues. Germline V gene data show CDR1 as GTSNPN and CDR2 as SVGIG (reference sequence). The V and J ends lost 3 bases and 3 bases respectively, with 17 bases between them. The repertoire was sequenced with immunoSEQ multiplex PCR; TCRdb's copy has only in-frame clones and lacks some. The repertoire holds about 580,000 clones, with 98% as singletons. The TCR was taken from a young man in good health. Specimen: naive CD8+ T cells sorted from blood. The chain is built from TRBV30 and TRBJ2-5; the D gene could be TRBD1 or TRBD2 (5 bases each). CDR3 DNA: TGTGCCTGGAGGGGGGTAAAGCGTAGAAAAGAGACCCAGTACTTC. It yields the protein CAWRGVKRRKETQYF.